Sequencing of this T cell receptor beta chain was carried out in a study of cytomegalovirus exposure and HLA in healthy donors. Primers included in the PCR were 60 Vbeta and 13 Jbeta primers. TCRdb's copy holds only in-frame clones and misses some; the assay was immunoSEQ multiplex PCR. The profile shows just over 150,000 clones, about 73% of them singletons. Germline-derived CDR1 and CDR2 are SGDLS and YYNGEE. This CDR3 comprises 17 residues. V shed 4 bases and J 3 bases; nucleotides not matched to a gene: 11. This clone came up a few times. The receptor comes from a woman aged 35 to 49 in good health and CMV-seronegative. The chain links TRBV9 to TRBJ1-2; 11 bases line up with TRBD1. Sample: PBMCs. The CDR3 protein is CASSPERTGGEYYGYTF. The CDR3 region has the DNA TGTGCCAGCAGCCCGGAAAGGACAGGGGGCGAGTACTATGGCTACACCTTC. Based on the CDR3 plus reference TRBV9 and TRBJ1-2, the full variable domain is DSGVTQTPKHLITATGQRVTLRCSPRSGDLSVYWYQQSLDQGLQFLIQYYNGEERAKGNILERFSAQQFPDLHSELNLSSLELGDSALYFCASSPERTGGEYYGYTFGSGTRLTVV.